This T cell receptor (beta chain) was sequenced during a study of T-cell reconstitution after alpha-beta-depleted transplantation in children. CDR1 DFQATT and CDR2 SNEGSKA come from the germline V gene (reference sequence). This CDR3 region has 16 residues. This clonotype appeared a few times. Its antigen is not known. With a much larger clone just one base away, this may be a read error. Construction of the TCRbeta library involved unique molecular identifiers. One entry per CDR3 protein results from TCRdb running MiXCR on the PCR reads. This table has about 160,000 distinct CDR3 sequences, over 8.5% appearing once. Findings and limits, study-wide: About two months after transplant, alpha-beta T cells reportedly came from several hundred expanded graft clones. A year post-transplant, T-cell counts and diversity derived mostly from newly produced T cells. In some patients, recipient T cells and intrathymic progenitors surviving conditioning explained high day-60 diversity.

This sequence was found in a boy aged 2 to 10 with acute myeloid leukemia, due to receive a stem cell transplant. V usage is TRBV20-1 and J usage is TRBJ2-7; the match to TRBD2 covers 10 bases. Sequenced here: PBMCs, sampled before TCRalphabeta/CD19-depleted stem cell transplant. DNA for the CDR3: TGCAGTGCTAGCCCCTCTAGCGGGAGTTATTCCTACGAGCAGCACTTC. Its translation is CSASPSSGSYSYEQHF.